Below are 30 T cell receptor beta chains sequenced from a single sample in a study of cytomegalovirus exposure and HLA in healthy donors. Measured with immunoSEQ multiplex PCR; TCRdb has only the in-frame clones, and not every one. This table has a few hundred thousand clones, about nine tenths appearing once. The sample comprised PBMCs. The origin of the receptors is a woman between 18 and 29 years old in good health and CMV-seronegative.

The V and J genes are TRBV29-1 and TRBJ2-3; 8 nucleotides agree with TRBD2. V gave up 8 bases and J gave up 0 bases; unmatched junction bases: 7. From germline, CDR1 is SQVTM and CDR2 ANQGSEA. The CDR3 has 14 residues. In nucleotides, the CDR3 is TGCAGCCATCCTCCGGGAGGGAGCACAGATACGCAGTATTTT. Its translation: CSHPPGGSTDTQYF.

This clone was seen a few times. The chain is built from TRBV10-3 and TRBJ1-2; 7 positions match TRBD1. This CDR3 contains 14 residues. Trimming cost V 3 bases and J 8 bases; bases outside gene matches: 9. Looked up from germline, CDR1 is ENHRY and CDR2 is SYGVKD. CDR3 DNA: TGTGCCATCAGTGAAAAAGGGGGCGGACGGGGCTACACCTTC. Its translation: CAISEKGGGRGYTF.

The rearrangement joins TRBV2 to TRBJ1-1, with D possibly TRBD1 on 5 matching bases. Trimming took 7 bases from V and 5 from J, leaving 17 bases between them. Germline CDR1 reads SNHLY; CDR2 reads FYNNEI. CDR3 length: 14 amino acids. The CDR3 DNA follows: TGTGCCAGCACCCGGGAGGGGTTACGGACTGAAGCTTTCTTT. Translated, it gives CASTREGLRTEAFF.

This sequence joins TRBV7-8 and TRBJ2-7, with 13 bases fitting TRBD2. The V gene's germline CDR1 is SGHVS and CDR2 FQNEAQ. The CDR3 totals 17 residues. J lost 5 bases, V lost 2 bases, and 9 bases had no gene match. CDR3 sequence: CASSLRPGLAGYDEQYF. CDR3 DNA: TGTGCCAGCAGCTTACGACCGGGACTAGCGGGATACGACGAGCAGTACTTC.

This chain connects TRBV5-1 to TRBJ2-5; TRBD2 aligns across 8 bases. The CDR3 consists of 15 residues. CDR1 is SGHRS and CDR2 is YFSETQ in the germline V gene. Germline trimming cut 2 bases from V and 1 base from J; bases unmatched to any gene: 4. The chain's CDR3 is CASSFSGTTQETQYF. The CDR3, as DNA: TGCGCCAGCAGCTTTAGCGGGACTACCCAAGAGACCCAGTACTTC. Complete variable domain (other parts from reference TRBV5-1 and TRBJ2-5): KAGVTQTPRYLIKTRGQQVTLSCSPISGHRSVSWYQQTPGQGLQFLFEYFSETQRNKGNFPGRFSGRQFSNSRSEMNVSTLELGDSALYLCASSFSGTTQETQYFGPGTRLLVL.

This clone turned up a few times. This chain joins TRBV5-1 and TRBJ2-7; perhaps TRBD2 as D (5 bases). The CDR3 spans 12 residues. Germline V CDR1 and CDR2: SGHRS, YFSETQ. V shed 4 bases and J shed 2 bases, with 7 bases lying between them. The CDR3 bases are TGCGCCAGCAGCCACGGGACCTACGAGCAGTACTTC. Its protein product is CASSHGTYEQYF.

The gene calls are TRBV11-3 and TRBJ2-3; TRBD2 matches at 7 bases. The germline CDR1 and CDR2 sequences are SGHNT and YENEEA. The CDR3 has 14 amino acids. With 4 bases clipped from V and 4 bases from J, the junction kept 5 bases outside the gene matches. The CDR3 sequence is CASSSTGGPDTQYF. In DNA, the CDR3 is TGTGCCAGCAGCTCAACGGGGGGTCCAGATACGCAGTATTTT.

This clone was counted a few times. Here the CDR3 reads CASSPGRRNTGELFF. Written as DNA, the CDR3 is TGTGCCAGCAGCCCGGGTCGACGGAACACCGGGGAGCTGTTTTTT. The chain recombines TRBV9 with TRBJ2-2; D unclear. Trimming shortened V by 4 bases and J by 1 base, and 11 bases separated the two germline ends. CDR1 and CDR2 (germline): SGDLS, YYNGEE. The length of the CDR3 is 15 residues. Together with reference TRBV9 and TRBJ2-2, the CDR3 gives the full variable domain: DSGVTQTPKHLITATGQRVTLRCSPRSGDLSVYWYQQSLDQGLQFLIQYYNGEERAKGNILERFSAQQFPDLHSELNLSSLELGDSALYFCASSPGRRNTGELFFGEGSRLTVL.

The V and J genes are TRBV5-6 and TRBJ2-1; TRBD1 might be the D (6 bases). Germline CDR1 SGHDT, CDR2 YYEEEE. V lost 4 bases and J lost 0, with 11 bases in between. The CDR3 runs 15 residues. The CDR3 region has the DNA TGTGCCAGCAGCGCTACAGGGCACTCCTACAATGAGCAGTTCTTC. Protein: CASSATGHSYNEQFF. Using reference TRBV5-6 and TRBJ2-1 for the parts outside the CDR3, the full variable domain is DAGVTQSPTHLIKTRGQQVTLRCSPKSGHDTVSWYQQALGQGPQFIFQYYEEEERQRGNFPDRFSGHQFPNYSSELNVNALLLGDSALYLCASSATGHSYNEQFFGPGTRLTVL.

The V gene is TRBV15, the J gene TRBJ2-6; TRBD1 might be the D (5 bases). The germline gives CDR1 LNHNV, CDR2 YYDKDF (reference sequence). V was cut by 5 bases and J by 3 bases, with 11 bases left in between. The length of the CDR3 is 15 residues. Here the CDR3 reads CATSHRLRGANVLTF. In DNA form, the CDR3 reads TGTGCCACCAGCCACAGGCTCCGTGGGGCCAACGTCCTGACTTTC.

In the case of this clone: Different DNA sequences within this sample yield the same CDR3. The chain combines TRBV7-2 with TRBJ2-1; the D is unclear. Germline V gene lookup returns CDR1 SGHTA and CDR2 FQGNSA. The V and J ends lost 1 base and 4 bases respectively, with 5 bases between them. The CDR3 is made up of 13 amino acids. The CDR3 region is CASSLDQYNEQFF. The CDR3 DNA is TGTGCCAGCAGCTTAGATCAATACAATGAGCAGTTCTTC.

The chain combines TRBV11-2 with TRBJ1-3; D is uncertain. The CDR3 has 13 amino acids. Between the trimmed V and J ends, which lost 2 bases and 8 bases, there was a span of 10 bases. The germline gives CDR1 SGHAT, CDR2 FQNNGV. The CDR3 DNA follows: TGTGCCAGCAGCTTAATTGGACTAGACACCATATATTTT. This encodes CASSLIGLDTIYF.

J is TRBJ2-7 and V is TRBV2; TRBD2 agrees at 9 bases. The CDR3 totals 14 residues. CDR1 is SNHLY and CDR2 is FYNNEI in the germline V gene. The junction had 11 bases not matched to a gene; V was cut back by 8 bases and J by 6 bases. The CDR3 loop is CASSVPSGMGEQYF. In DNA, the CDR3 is TGTGCCAGCTCTGTCCCTAGCGGGATGGGCGAGCAGTACTTC.

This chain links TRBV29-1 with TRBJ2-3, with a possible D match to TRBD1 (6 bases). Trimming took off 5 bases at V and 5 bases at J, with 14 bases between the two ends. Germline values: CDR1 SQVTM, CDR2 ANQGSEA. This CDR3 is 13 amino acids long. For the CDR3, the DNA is TGCAGCGTTTCAGGACAGAGTGAAGATACGCAGTATTTT. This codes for CSVSGQSEDTQYF.

For the CDR3, the DNA is TGTGCCAGCAGTTTAGGCGGTGCCTACAATGAGCAGTTCTTC. The encoded protein is CASSLGGAYNEQFF. The V and J genes are TRBV28 and TRBJ2-1; D is unclear. In germline, CDR1 is MDHEN, CDR2 SYDVKM. The CDR3 is made up of 14 amino acids. Trimming removed 2 bases from V and 2 bases from J, with 7 bases in between.

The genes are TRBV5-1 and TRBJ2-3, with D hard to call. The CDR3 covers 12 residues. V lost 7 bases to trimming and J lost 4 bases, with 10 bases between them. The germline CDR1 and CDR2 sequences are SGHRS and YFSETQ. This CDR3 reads CASSQVPDTQYF. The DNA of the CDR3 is TGCGCCAGCTCCCAGGTCCCAGATACGCAGTATTTT.

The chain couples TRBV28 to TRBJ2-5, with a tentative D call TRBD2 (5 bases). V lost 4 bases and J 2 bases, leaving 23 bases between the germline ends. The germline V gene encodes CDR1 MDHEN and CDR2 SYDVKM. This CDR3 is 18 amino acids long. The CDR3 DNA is TGTGCCAGCAGTTCCCCCTTCGATGCGGGTTCGTTACAAGAGACCCAGTACTTC. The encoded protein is CASSSPFDAGSLQETQYF. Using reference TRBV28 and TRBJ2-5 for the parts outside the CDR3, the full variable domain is DVKVTQSSRYLVKRTGEKVFLECVQDMDHENMFWYRQDPGLGLRLIYFSYDVKMKEKGDIPEGYSVSREKKERFSLILESASTNQTSMYLCASSSPFDAGSLQETQYFGPGTRLLVL.

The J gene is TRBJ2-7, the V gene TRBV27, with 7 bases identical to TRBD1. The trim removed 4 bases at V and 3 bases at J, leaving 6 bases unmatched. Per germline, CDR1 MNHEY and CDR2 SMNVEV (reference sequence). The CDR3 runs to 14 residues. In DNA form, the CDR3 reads TGTGCCAGCAGTTCATCAGACAGGGACTACGAGCAGTACTTC. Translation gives CASSSSDRDYEQYF.

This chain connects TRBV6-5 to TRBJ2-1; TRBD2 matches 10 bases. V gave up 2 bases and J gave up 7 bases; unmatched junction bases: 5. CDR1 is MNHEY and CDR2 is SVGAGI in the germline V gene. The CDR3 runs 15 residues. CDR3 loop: CASSYLAGEGNEQFF. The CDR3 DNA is TGTGCCAGCAGTTACCTAGCGGGAGAAGGTAATGAGCAGTTCTTC.

The CDR3 region is CASSLSREGEQYF. CDR3 nucleotides: TGTGCCAGCTCACTTTCCAGGGAGGGCGAGCAGTACTTC. This chain joins TRBV18 and TRBJ2-7; 7 bases fit TRBD2. Trimming removed 4 bases from V and 6 bases from J; junction bases left unmatched: 6. CDR1 is KGHSH, CDR2 LQKENI, per germline. This CDR3 is 13 amino acids long.

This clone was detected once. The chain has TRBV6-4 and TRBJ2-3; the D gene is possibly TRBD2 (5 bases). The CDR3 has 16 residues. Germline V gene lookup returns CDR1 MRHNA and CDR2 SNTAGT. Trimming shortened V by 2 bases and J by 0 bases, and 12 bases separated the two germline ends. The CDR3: CASSDRGPESTDTQYF. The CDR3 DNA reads TGTGCCAGCAGTGACCGCGGGCCCGAAAGCACAGATACGCAGTATTTT.

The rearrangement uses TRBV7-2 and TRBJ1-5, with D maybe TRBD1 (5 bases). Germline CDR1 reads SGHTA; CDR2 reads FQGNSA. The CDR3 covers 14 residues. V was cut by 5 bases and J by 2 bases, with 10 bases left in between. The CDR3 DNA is TGTGCCAGCAGCGGGGGGGGTGGCAATCAGCCCCAGCATTTT. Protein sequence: CASSGGGGNQPQHF.

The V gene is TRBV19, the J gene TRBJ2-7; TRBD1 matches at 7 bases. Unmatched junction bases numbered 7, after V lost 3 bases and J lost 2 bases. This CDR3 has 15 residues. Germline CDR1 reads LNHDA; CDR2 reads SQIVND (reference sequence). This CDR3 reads CASSIMGTDTYEQYF. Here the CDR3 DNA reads TGTGCCAGTAGTATTATGGGGACAGACACCTACGAGCAGTACTTC.

The CDR3 is CAISDLAGGPTPETQYF. CDR3 DNA: TGTGCCATCAGTGACCTAGCGGGAGGGCCAACTCCAGAGACCCAGTACTTC. J is TRBJ2-5 and V is TRBV10-3; 12 bases align to TRBD2. J gave up 4 bases and V 3 bases, and 9 bases lay outside the gene matches. The CDR3 is 17 residues long. The germline CDR1 and CDR2 sequences are ENHRY and SYGVKD.

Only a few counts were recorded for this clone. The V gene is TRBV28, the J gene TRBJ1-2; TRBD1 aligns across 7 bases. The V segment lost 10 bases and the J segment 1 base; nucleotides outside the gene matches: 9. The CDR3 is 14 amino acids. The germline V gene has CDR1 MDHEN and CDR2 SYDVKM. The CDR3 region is CATLTGAFNYGYTF. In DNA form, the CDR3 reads TGTGCCACCCTAACAGGGGCCTTTAACTATGGCTACACCTTC.

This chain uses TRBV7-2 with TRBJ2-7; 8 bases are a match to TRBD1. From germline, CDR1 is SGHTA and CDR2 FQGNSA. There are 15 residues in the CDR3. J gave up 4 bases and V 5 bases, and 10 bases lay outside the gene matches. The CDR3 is CASSPGGGQGYEQYF. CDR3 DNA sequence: TGTGCCAGCAGCCCTGGGGGCGGACAGGGATACGAGCAGTACTTC.

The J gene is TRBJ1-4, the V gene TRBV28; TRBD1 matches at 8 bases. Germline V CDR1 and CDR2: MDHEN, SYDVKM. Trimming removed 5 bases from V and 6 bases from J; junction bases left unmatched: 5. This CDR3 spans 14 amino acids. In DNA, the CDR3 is TGTGCCAGCAGTGACCCAGGGGGCGATGAAAAACTGTTTTTT. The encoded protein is CASSDPGGDEKLFF.

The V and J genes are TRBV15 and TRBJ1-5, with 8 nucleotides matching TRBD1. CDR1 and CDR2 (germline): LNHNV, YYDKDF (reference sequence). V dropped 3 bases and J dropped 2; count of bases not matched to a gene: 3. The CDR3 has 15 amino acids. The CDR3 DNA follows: TGTGCCACCAGCAGTGAACAGGGGGGCAATCAGCCCCAGCATTTT. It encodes CATSSEQGGNQPQHF.

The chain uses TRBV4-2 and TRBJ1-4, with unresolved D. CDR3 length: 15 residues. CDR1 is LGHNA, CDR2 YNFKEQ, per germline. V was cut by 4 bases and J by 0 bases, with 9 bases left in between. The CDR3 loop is CASSPPGTTNEKLFF. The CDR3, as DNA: TGTGCCAGCAGCCCTCCCGGGACAACTAATGAAAAACTGTTTTTT.

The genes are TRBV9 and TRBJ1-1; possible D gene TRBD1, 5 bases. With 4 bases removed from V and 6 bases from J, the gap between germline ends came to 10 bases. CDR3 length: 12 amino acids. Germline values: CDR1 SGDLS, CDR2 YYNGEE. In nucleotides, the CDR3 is TGTGCCAGCAGCCATGGGGGGGCTGAAGCTTTCTTT. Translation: CASSHGGAEAFF.